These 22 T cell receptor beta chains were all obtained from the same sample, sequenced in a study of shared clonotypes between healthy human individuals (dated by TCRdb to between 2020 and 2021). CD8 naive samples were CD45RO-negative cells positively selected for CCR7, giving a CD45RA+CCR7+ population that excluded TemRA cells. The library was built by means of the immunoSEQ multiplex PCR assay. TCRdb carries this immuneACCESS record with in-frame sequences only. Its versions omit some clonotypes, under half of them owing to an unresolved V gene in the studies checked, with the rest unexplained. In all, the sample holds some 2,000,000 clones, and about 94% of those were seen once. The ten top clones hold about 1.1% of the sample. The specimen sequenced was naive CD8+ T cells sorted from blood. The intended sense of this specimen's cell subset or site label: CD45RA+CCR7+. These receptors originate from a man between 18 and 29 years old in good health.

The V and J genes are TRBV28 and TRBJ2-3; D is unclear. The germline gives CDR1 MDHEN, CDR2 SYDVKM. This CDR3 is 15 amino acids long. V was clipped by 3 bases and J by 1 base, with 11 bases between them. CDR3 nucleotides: TGTGCCAGCAGTTTTTTCGTTCAGGGCACAGATACGCAGTATTTT. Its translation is CASSFFVQGTDTQYF.

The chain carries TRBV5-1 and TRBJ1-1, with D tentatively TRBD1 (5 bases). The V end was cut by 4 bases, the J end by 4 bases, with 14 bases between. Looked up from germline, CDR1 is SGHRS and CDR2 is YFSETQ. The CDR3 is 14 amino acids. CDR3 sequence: CASSGPGDLTEAFF. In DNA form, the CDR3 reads TGCGCCAGCAGCGGGCCGGGGGACCTCACTGAAGCTTTCTTT.

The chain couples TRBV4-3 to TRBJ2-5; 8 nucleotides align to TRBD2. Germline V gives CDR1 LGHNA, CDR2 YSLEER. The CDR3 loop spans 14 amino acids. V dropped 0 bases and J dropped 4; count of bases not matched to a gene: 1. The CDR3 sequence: CASSQELAGETQYF. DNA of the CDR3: TGCGCCAGCAGCCAAGAGCTAGCGGGAGAGACCCAGTACTTC.

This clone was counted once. Written as DNA, the CDR3 is TGTGCCAGCAGCTTCCGGGACAGCGTGTCCTACGAGCAGTACTTC. Translating gives CASSFRDSVSYEQYF. The chain is built from TRBV7-9 and TRBJ2-7, with TRBD1 matching over 7 bases. The germline V gene has CDR1 SEHNR and CDR2 FQNEAQ (reference sequence). Trimming took 3 bases from V and 1 from J; bases not matched to a gene: 6. The CDR3 spans 15 residues.

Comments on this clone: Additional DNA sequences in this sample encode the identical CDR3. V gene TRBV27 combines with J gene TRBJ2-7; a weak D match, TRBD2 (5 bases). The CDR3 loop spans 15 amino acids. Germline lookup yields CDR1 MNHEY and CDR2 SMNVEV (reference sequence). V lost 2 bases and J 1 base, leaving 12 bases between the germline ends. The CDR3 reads CASSLSPSGSYEQYF. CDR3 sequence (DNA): TGTGCCAGCAGTTTAAGCCCCTCGGGATCCTACGAGCAGTACTTC.

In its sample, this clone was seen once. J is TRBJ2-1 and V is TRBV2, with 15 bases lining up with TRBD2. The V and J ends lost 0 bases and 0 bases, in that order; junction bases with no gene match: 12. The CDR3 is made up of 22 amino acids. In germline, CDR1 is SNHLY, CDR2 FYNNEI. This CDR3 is CASSEAGTGLAGGLGSYNEQFF. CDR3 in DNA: TGTGCCAGCAGTGAAGCTGGGACTGGACTAGCGGGGGGGCTAGGCTCCTACAATGAGCAGTTCTTC.

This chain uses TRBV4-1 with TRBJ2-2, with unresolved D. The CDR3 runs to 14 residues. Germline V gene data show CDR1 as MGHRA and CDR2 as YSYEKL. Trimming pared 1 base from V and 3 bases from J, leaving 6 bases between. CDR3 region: CASSQGIYTGELFF. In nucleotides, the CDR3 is TGCGCCAGCAGCCAAGGGATTTACACCGGGGAGCTGTTTTTT.

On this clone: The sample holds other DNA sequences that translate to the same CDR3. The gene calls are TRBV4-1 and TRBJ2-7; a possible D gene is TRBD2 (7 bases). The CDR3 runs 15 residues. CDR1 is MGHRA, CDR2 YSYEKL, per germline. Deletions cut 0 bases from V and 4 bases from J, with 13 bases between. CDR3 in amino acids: CASSQDPGGAYEQYF. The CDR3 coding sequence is TGCGCCAGCAGCCAAGATCCGGGGGGCGCATACGAGCAGTACTTC.

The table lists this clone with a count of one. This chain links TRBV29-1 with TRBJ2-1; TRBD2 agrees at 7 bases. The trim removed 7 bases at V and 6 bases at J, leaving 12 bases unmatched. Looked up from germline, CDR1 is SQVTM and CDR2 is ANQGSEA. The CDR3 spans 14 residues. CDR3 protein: CSAQGEGSRNEQFF. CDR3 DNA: TGCAGCGCCCAAGGGGAGGGATCGCGCAATGAGCAGTTCTTC.

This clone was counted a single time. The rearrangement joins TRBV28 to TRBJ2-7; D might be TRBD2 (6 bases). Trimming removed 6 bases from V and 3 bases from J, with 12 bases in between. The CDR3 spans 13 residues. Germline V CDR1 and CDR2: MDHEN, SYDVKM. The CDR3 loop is CASSQTGVYEQYF. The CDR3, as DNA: TGTGCCAGCAGCCAGACGGGGGTCTACGAGCAGTACTTC.

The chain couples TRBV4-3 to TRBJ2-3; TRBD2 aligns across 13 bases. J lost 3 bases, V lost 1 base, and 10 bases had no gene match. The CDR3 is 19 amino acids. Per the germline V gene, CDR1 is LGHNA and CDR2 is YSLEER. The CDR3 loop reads CASSQVGLAGAEGTDTQYF. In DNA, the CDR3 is TGCGCCAGCAGCCAAGTCGGACTAGCGGGAGCGGAAGGGACAGATACGCAGTATTTT.

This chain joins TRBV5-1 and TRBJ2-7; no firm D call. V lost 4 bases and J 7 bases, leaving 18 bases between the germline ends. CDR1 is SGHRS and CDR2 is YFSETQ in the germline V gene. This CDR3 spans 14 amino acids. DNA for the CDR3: TGCGCCAGCAGCGACGGGCCTCAAATCGGGGAGCAGTACTTC. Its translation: CASSDGPQIGEQYF.

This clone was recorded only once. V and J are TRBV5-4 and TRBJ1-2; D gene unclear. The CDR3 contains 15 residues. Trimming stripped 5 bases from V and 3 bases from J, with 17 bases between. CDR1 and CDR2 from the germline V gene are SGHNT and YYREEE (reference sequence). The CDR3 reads CASRYLGSPYYGYTF. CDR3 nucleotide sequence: TGTGCCAGCAGGTACCTTGGCTCCCCCTACTATGGCTACACCTTC.

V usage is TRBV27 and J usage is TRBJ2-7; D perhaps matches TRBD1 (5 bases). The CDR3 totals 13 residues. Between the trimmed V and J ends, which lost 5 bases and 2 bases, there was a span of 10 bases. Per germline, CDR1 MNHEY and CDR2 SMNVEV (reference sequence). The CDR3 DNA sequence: TGTGCCAGCAGTCCACAGGTGACCTACGAGCAGTACTTC. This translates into CASSPQVTYEQYF.

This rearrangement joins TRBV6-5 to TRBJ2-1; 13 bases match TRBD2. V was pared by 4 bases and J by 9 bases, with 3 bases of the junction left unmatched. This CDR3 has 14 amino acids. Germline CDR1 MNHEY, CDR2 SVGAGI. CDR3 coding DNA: TGTGCCAGCAGTTCTCGGACTAGCGGGAGTGAGCAGTTCTTC. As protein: CASSSRTSGSEQFF.

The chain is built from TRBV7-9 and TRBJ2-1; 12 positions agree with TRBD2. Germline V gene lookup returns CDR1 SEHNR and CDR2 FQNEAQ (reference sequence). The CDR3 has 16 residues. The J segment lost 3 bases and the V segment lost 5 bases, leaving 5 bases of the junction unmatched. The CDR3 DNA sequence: TGTGCCAGCAGCGGGACTAGCGGGCCAAACTACAATGAGCAGTTCTTC. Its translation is CASSGTSGPNYNEQFF.

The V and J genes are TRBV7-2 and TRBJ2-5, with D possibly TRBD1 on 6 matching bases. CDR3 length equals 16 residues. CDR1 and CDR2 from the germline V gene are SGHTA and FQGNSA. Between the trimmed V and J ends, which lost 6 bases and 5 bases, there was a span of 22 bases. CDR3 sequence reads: CASRQLTGYASETQYF. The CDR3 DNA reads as TGTGCCAGCAGACAACTGACAGGCTACGCCTCGGAGACCCAGTACTTC.

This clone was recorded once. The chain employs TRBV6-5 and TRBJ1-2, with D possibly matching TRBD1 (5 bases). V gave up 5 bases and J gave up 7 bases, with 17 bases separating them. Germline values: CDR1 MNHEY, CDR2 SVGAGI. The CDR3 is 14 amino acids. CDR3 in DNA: TGTGCCAGCAGTCGCCAACAGGACTTGCTTGGCTACACCTTC. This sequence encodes CASSRQQDLLGYTF.

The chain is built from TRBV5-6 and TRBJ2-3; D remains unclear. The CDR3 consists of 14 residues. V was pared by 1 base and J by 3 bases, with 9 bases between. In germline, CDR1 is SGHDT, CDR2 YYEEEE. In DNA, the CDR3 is TGTGCCAGCAGCTTGTGGATGGCTACAGATACGCAGTATTTT. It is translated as CASSLWMATDTQYF.

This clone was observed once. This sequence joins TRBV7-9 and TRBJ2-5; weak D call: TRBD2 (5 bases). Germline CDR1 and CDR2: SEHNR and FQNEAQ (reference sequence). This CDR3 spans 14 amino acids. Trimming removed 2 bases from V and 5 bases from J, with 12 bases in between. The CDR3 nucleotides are TGTGCCAGCAGCTTATTAGAGGGAGTTGAGACCCAGTACTTC. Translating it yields CASSLLEGVETQYF.

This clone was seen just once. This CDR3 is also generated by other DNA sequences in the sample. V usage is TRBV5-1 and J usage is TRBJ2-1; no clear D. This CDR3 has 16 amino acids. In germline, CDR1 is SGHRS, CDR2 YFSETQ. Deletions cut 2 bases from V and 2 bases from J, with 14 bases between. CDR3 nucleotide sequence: TGCGCCAGCAGCTTAGTAGGTGGTGGGGCCTACAATGAGCAGTTCTTC. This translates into CASSLVGGGAYNEQFF.

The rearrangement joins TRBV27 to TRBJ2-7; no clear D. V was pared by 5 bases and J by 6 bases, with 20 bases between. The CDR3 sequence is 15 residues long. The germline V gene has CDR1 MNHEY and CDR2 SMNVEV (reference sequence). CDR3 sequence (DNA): TGTGCCAGCAGTGAACCACCGGGCCTCCGGACCGAGCAGTACTTC. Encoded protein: CASSEPPGLRTEQYF.